These T cell receptor beta chains were read from a single sample in a study of blood T cell repertoires in COVID-19. Only in-frame clones appear in the TCRdb table, and some are missing; sequencing was by immunoSEQ multiplex PCR. The sample carries about 100,000 clones, about 89% recorded once. The sequenced sample consisted of peripheral blood. The origin of the receptors is a man aged 45-65 years with acute or convalescent COVID-19. Each CDR3 is given with its conserved first and last residue. A D gene is named only where the DNA matches it firmly. For some rows the clone size is stated as once, few or many, or as a class when expanded; others skip it.

CDR3 protein,CDR3 DNA,clone size,V gene,D gene,J gene
CASSRTANTEAFF,TGCGCCAGCAGCCGGACAGCGAACACTGAAGCTTTCTTT,-,TRBV4-1,-,TRBJ1-1
CSVEDRWEQYF,TGCAGCGTTGAAGACCGGTGGGAGCAGTACTTC,-,TRBV29-1,-,TRBJ2-7
CASSRRLAGNTGELFF,TGTGCCAGCAGCCGCCGACTAGCGGGGAACACCGGGGAGCTGTTTTTT,-,TRBV11-2,TRBD2,TRBJ2-2
CASSLEVGAPELFF,TGTGCCAGCAGCTTGGAGGTGGGGGCCCCGGAGCTGTTTTTT,-,TRBV5-6,-,TRBJ2-2
CASSESRGPANTGELFF,TGCGCCAGCAGTGAGTCAAGGGGGCCTGCGAACACCGGGGAGCTGTTTTTT,-,TRBV10-1,TRBD1,TRBJ2-2
CASSQAVGDSYEQYF,TGTGCCAGCAGCCAGGCCGTGGGAGATTCCTACGAGCAGTACTTC,-,TRBV3-1/TRBV3-2,-,TRBJ2-7
CASLRTDPGELFF,TGTGCCAGCCTACGGACAGATCCCGGGGAGCTGTTTTTT,-,TRBV12-3/TRBV12-4,-,TRBJ2-2
CASSFYPGQGQASYEQYF,TGCGCCAGCAGTTTTTACCCGGGACAGGGTCAGGCCTCCTACGAGCAGTACTTC,-,TRBV5-1,TRBD1,TRBJ2-7
CASTFHGGTGELFF,TGCGCCAGCACCTTCCATGGCGGGACCGGGGAGCTGTTTTTT,-,TRBV4-1,-,TRBJ2-2
CASSVALAADTQYF,TGTGCCAGCAGCGTAGCGCTAGCGGCGGATACGCAGTATTTT,-,TRBV9,TRBD2,TRBJ2-3
CSATGQGGYEQYF,TGCAGCGCCACGGGACAGGGGGGCTACGAGCAGTACTTC,-,TRBV29-1,TRBD1,TRBJ2-7
CASSQEQAGGPENEQFF,TGTGCCAGCAGCCAAGAACAAGCGGGAGGGCCGGAGAATGAGCAGTTCTTC,-,TRBV3-1/TRBV3-2,TRBD2,TRBJ2-1
CASSYSGVGEQFF,TGTGCCAGCAGTTACTCGGGAGTGGGAGAGCAGTTCTTC,-,TRBV6-5,-,TRBJ2-1
CASSVGPYNEQFF,TGTGCCAGCAGCGTAGGGCCATACAATGAGCAGTTCTTC,once,TRBV9,-,TRBJ2-1
CATRGTSTDTQYF,TGTGCCACCAGGGGGACTAGCACAGATACGCAGTATTTT,-,TRBV24-1,-,TRBJ2-3
CASSRTGGRTGELFF,TGTGCCAGCAGCCGGACAGGGGGTCGGACCGGGGAGCTGTTTTTT,-,TRBV3-1/TRBV3-2,TRBD1,TRBJ2-2
CASSQTTSGTDTQYF,TGTGCCAGCAGCCAAACGACTAGCGGCACAGATACGCAGTATTTT,-,TRBV3-1/TRBV3-2,TRBD2,TRBJ2-3
CASSAGTSGRNTQYF,TGTGCCAGCAGTGCAGGGACTAGCGGGAGAAATACGCAGTATTTT,-,TRBV2,TRBD2,TRBJ2-3
CASSGGGSSNQPQHF,TGTGCCAGCAGTGGGGGGGGGTCCAGCAATCAGCCCCAGCATTTT,-,TRBV28,-,TRBJ1-5
CASSPRDRRNEQFF,TGTGCCAGCTCACCACGGGACAGGAGGAATGAGCAGTTCTTC,-,TRBV18,TRBD1,TRBJ2-1
CASSPGAGGSYEQYF,TGTGCCAGCAGCCCGGGGGCGGGAGGGAGCTACGAGCAGTACTTC,-,TRBV11-3,TRBD2,TRBJ2-7
CASRTGRGGNTGELFF,TGTGCCAGCAGGACCGGGAGGGGTGGGAACACCGGGGAGCTGTTTTTT,-,TRBV28,TRBD2,TRBJ2-2
CASSHRDSNSPLHF,TGTGCCAGCAGCCACCGGGACAGTAATTCACCCCTCCACTTT,-,TRBV2,TRBD1,TRBJ1-6
CASSLRPRLAGRGETQYF,TGTGCCAGCAGTTTACGACCTAGACTAGCGGGAAGGGGGGAGACCCAGTACTTC,-,TRBV27,TRBD2,TRBJ2-5
CASMEETTEAFF,TGTGCCAGCATGGAGGAGACCACTGAAGCTTTCTTT,-,TRBV28,-,TRBJ1-1
CASSLWAPENTDTQYF,TGTGCCAGCAGTTTATGGGCCCCTGAGAACACAGATACGCAGTATTTT,-,TRBV27,-,TRBJ2-3
CASSVRDISPTHNSPLHF,TGTGCCAGTAGTGTCCGGGACATCTCTCCCACTCATAATTCACCCCTCCACTTT,-,TRBV19,-,TRBJ1-6
CASRQRGEVAAFF,TGTGCCAGTAGGCAGCGAGGGGAGGTGGCCGCTTTCTTT,-,TRBV19,-,TRBJ1-1
CASRRTGDYGYTF,TGCGCCAGCAGGCGGACAGGGGACTATGGCTACACCTTC,-,TRBV5-1,TRBD1,TRBJ1-2
CAWSLTNYGYTF,TGTGCCTGGAGTTTGACAAACTATGGCTACACCTTC,-,TRBV30,-,TRBJ1-2
CASSAQDRTEAFF,TGTGCCAGCAGCGCCCAAGATCGGACTGAAGCTTTCTTT,-,TRBV7-9,-,TRBJ1-1
CASSLGVGTGRGTEAFF,TGCGCCAGCAGCTTGGGAGTTGGGACAGGAAGGGGCACTGAAGCTTTCTTT,-,TRBV5-1,TRBD1,TRBJ1-1
CAIGPSGDFNQPQHF,TGTGCCATCGGTCCGTCCGGGGACTTTAATCAGCCCCAGCATTTT,once,TRBV28,-,TRBJ1-5
CASSLAGAGEQYF,TGTGCCAGCAGTCTTGCGGGAGCGGGGGAGCAGTACTTC,-,TRBV28,TRBD2,TRBJ2-7
CASSPDSGNEKLFF,TGTGCCAGCAGCCCAGACTCCGGTAATGAAAAACTGTTTTTT,-,TRBV7-9,-,TRBJ1-4
CATSDLGQADTQYF,TGTGCCACCAGTGATCTGGGACAGGCAGATACGCAGTATTTT,-,TRBV24-1,TRBD1,TRBJ2-3
CASQQANSNQPQHF,TGTGCCAGCCAGCAGGCAAATAGCAATCAGCCCCAGCATTTT,few,TRBV2,-,TRBJ1-5
CASSPGTASYSNQPQHF,TGCGCCAGCAGCCCGGGGACAGCCTCCTATAGCAATCAGCCCCAGCATTTT,-,TRBV5-1,TRBD1,TRBJ1-5
CASSLEAGGGDEQFF,TGTGCCAGCAGCTTGGAAGCGGGTGGAGGCGATGAGCAGTTCTTC,-,TRBV5-4,-,TRBJ2-1
CASSRTSGHTDTQYF,TGTGCCAGCTCACGGACTAGCGGCCACACAGATACGCAGTATTTT,-,TRBV18,TRBD2,TRBJ2-3
CASSQGTGRTEAFF,TGTGCCAGCAGCCAGGGGACAGGGCGCACTGAAGCTTTCTTT,-,TRBV5-6,TRBD1,TRBJ1-1